This TCR beta chain was recovered during a study of cytomegalovirus exposure and HLA in healthy donors (TCRdb year 2017). Describing the broader study: An earlier analysis of some 620 of the donors reported about 280 Gb of sequence data and about 120 million unique TCR beta sequences obtained from approximately 180 million T cells. Every repertoire in the discovery cohort had been generated on one and the same sequencing platform. Among the roughly 390 genotyped donors, around 81% belonged to the genetic ancestry cluster associated with self-reported Caucasian donors. In the later analysis, no new phenotypic data were used to find candidate immune exposures; instead, reliance was placed on TCR beta sequences and their occurrence across donors. The number of typed donors differed by locus: roughly 629-630 for A, B, C, DRB1 and DQB1; approximately 520 for DQA1; roughly 600 for DPA1; and about 450 for DPB1. Five DR-DQ haplotypes were handled as single units for association and clustering, since linkage in the cohort was strong. An early release that covered 500 to 800 HLA-typed donors contained approximately 290 gigabases of sequencing data and tens of millions of unique TCR sequences. HLA typing covered class I and class II loci at four-digit resolution. The aim of the study was to test whether cataloging public T cell receptors could identify signatures of past pathogen exposure. Among over 350 genotyped donors of the cohort, an average of approximately 250,000 unique TCR beta nucleotide sequences were sequenced per donor, 15% to 20% of them non-productive. A separate validation cohort of 100 to 150 different subjects was used in addition to the roughly 670-subject first cohort. A later analysis re-analyzed previously published TCR beta repertoires from about 600 donors and added high-resolution HLA genotyping to study TCR occurrence patterns. Alongside the repertoire data, information on donor age, sex, ethnicity and CMV serostatus was compiled. The study used immunosequencing to profile the T cell repertoires of approximately 630 subjects and linked those repertoires to cytomegalovirus serostatus. A later genetic analysis used genome-wide SNP genotypes for about 65% of the roughly 670 donors, treating that subset as a discovery cohort. To decide whether each TCR beta V gene segment behaved as functional or pseudogenic, an earlier analysis of some 570 of the donors relied on high-throughput TCR beta sequencing. The study combined high-throughput TCR immunosequencing, statistical association of individual TCRs with disease status, and machine learning to predict cytomegalovirus infection status. Beyond this particular receptor, the publication reports: In vitro tests confirmed that a few of the cytomegalovirus-associated TCR beta chains recognize cytomegalovirus antigens. According to a later analysis, most CMV-associated TCR beta chains appeared to be HLA-restricted, and the HLA associations seemed to be driven largely by CMV exposure. HLA typing was unavailable for some donors at each locus, so association tests used only the typed subset. Cytomegalovirus status was reported to be diagnosed by the classifier with high specificity and sensitivity in both the original and validation cohorts. A later analysis reported that several top co-occurrence clusters appeared linked to parvovirus B19, influenza, CMV and Epstein-Barr virus. A further reported finding was that TCR beta sequences accurately predicted the HLA-A and HLA-B alleles for most subjects in the first cohort. Because counts were too low, some 17 rarely observed V segments, including chromosome 9 orphons, were left out of the earlier analysis of 500 to 650 of the donors. According to the authors, the approach could potentially be generalized to other disease states and immunological phenotypes. Assigning TCR associations to individual alleles was difficult when HLA alleles, especially DR and DQ, strongly co-occurred. Correlated functional status among segregating V segments might be attributable to linkage disequilibrium, but an unknown experimental factor could not be ruled out. Presence/absence analyses assumed roughly uniform sequencing depth across donors, an assumption that may not hold. This cohort had only TCR beta chains sequenced, and the lack of alpha or paired-chain data limited which features could be detected. At a false discovery rate of 0.05, a later analysis linked around 17,000 TCR beta sequences to specific HLA alleles. The only immune exposure information available for the cohort was CMV serostatus. In an earlier analysis of about 600 of the donors, most TCR beta V segments appeared in productive rearrangements about 87% or about 30% of the time, broadly matching IMGT annotations. While some public TCRs were present in many individuals, most TCR sequences turned up only very rarely across donors. An association between a missense DCLRE1C variant and V-gene and J-gene trimming of TCR beta chains was found in a later genetic analysis and replicated in an independent cohort. In a later analysis, the rate of TCR association differed among HLA loci, with DRB1 alleles having the most associated TCRs and HLA-C alleles having the fewest. Compared with equally common non-associated chains, HLA-associated TCR beta chains in a later analysis were more clonally expanded and had lower generation probabilities. Some IMGT-functional V segments, including TRBV6-2 and TRBV6-3, could not be told apart with the 87-base-pair reads, so those segments were excluded. In the study, approximately 150 TCR beta chains were listed as associated with cytomegalovirus. A group of highly shared sequence variants was considered likely to be a technical artifact of the sequencing pipeline. According to a later genetic analysis, donors in an Asian-associated ancestry cluster had fewer N-insertions in productive TCRs than the approximately 650-donor mean.

Regarding this clone: Its antigen has not been determined. The record has no base qualities; no much larger clone is one base away.

Libraries were made using the immunoSEQ multiplex PCR assay. For the multiplex PCR, a mixture combining 60 forward primers for TCR Vbeta segments and 13 reverse primers for TCR Jbeta segments was used. A multiplex PCR assay on genomic DNA amplified the CDR3 region of rearranged TCR beta genes. The amplified TCR beta libraries were sequenced on the Illumina HiSeq System as 87-base-pair reads. The source study handled its data this way. A later analysis counted tens of millions of unique TCR beta chains across the 550 to 700 repertoires, and roughly 9.9 million of these chains were shared by at least two donors. Raw reads were error-corrected and collapsed into unique sequences with a nearest-neighbor algorithm that merged closely related sequences to remove PCR and sequencing errors. Alignment of CDR3 sequences to IMGT reference sequences was used to assign V, D and J gene segments. For a sequence to be retained, at least a six-nucleotide match to both a V gene segment and a J gene segment was required. A rearrangement was called productive if the CDR3 had no stop codons and remained in frame with V and J, and every other rearrangement was called non-productive. CDR3 was defined according to IMGT convention as the region running from the second conserved V-encoded cysteine to the conserved J-encoded phenylalanine. Sequences without an unambiguous match to a single V gene segment were excluded from the earlier analysis of 450 to 750 of the donors. In an earlier analysis of several hundred of the donors, a V segment was called functional when productive rearrangements were above 56.7%, and segregating when the standard deviation between donors exceeded 5%. To diagnose cytomegalovirus status from the catalog of TCR beta chain sequences, a statistical classification framework was built. In a later analysis, V and J genes were assigned by comparing TCR nucleotide sequences against IMGT/GENE-DB human TR gene sequences. Using the TCRdist pipeline, a later analysis assigned CDR3 sequences along with most-parsimonious VDJ recombination scenarios. In a later analysis, each TCR beta chain was defined by its CDR3 amino acid sequence together with its V-gene family, and reads without a unique V-gene family were excluded. A later analysis removed nearly 600 highly shared, low-generation-probability nucleotide sequences to deal with suspected cross-contamination and a sequencing artifact. For each public chain, a later analysis derived a clonal expansion index from normalized ranks of inferred template counts within each repertoire. Generation probabilities in a later analysis came from a VDJ recombination model fitted to out-of-frame rearrangements, and those results were checked against IGoR. Hypergeometric tests were used in a later analysis to score TCR-TCR, TCR-HLA and TCR-CMV co-occurrence, with a repertoire-size bias correction applied to the TCR pairs. In a later analysis, false discovery rates were estimated by permuting HLA or CMV assignments 20 times. In a later analysis, co-occurring TCRs were grouped using DBSCAN, with TCRdist sequence similarity added in when clustering inside HLA-allele-positive subsets. Repertoires with fewer than 30,000 or more than 120,000 public chains were left out of co-occurrence clustering, as were five repertoires with anomalous nucleotide sharing. TCRdb re-hosts the immuneACCESS table, in-frame sequences only. Its copies lack some clones; in the studies checked, an unresolved V gene accounts for under half of them, and the cause for the rest is not known. V, J and clone size were drawn from that table, and D and trimming were deduced from the DNA. This sample lists 150,000 to 200,000 clones; around four fifths were detected once. The ten largest account for approximately 1.3% of the sample.

CDR1 and CDR2 (SGHTA, FQGNSA) derive from the germline V gene. Counted from cysteine to phenylalanine, this CDR3 has 13 amino acids. The read is trimmed to its CDR3 DNA, 39 bases read in frame from base 1. V sheds 5 bases and J sheds 10 bases, leaving 15 bases between their ends. In total, approximately 690 healthy bone marrow donors made up the cohort. All cohort members were sampled while nominally healthy, although unrecorded immune exposures were likely present. The donor tested CMV seronegative, placing the donor among the approximately 400 seronegative members of the cohort. Each donor provided a peripheral blood sample, and peripheral blood mononuclear cells were used for TCR beta sequencing. Genomic DNA was extracted from the blood cell samples with the Qiagen DNeasy Blood Extraction Kit.

The source material was PBMCs. This sequence was found in a man aged 18 to 30 in good health and CMV-seronegative. The rearrangement joined TRBV7-2 to TRBJ2-1; possibly the D gene is TRBD1, per 5 matching bases. The DNA reads as follows: TGTGCCAGCAGCATACAGACAGTTTCGGAGCAGTTCTTC. Its protein is CASSIQTVSEQFF.